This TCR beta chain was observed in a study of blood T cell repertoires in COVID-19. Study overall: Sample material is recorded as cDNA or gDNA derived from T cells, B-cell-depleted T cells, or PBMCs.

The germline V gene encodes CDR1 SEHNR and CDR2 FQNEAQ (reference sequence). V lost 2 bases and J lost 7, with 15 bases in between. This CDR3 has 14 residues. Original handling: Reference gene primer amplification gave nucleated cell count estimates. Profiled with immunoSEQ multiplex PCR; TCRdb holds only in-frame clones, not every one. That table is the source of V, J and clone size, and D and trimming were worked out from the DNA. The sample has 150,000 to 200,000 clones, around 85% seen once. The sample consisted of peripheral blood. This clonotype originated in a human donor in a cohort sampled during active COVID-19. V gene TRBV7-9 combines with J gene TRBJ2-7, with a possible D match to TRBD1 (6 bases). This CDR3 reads CASSLPGQPREQYF. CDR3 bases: TGTGCCAGCAGCTTACCGGGACAACCGCGGGAGCAGTACTTC.